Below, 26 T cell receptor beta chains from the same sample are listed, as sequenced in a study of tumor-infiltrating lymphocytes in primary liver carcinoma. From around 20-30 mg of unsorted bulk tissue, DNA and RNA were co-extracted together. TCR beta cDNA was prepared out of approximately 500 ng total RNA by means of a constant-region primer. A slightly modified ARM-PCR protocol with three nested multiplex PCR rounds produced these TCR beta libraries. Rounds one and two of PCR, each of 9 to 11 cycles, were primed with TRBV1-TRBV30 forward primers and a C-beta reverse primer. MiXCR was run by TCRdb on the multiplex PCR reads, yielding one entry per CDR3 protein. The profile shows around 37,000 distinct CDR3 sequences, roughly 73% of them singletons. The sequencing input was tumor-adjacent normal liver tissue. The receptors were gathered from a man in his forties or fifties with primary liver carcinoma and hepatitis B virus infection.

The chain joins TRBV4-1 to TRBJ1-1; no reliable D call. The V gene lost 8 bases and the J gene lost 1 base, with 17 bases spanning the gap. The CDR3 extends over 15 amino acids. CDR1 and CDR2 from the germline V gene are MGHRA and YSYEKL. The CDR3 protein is CASCPSWEQNTEAFF. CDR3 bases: TGCGCCAGCTGCCCATCCTGGGAACAGAACACTGAAGCTTTCTTT.

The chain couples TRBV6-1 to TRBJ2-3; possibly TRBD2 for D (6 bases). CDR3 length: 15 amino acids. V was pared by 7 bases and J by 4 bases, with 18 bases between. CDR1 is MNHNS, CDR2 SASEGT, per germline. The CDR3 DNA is TGTGCCAGCATAGGACTGGAGGGAGCGGCAGATACGCAGTATTTT. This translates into CASIGLEGAADTQYF.

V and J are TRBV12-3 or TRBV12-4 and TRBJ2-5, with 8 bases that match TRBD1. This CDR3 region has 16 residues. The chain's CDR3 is CTGSHEVPGGGETQYF. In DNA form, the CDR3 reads TGTACCGGCAGCCATGAGGTTCCAGGGGGCGGAGAGACCCAGTACTTC.

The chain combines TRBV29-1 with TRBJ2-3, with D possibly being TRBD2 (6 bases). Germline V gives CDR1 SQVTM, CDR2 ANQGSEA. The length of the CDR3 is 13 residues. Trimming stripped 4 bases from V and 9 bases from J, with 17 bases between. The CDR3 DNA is TGCAGCGTTGGGGGGGAGCGGACAAAAACGCAGTATTTT. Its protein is CSVGGERTKTQYF.

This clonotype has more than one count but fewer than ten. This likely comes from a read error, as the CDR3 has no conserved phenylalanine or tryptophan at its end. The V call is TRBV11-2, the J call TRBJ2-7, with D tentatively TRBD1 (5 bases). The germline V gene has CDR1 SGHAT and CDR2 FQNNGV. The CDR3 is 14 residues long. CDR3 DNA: TGTGCCAGTAGCTCTAACAGGAATTCCTACGAGCAGTACATC. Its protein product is CASSSNRNSYEQYI.

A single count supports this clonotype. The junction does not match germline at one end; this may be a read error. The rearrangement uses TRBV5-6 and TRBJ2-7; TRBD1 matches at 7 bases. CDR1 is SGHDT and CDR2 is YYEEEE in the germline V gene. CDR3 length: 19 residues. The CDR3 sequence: CASSATGAREGQNPYKQYF. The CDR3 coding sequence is TGTGCCAGCAGCGCCACAGGGGCCCGCGAGGGGCAGAACCCCTACAAGCAGTACTTC.

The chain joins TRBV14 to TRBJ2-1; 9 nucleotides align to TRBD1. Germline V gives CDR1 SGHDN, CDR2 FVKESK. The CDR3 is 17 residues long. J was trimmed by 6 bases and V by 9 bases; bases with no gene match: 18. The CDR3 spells CARSQEGQGTGFNEQFF. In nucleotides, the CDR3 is TGTGCCAGAAGTCAAGAGGGTCAGGGGACAGGGTTCAATGAGCAGTTCTTC.

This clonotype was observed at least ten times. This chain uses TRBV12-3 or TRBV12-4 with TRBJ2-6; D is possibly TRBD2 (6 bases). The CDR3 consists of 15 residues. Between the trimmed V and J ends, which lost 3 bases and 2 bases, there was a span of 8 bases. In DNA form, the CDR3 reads TGTGCCAGCAGTTTCGGACTACCTGGGGCCAACGTCCTGACTTTC. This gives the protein CASSFGLPGANVLTF.

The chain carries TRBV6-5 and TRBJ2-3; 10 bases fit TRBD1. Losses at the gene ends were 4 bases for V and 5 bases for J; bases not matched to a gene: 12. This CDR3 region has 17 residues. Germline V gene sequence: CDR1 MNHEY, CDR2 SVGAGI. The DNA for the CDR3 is TGTGCCAGCAGTTTCGGGACGCCGGGACAGGGGAGAGATACGCAGTATTTT. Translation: CASSFGTPGQGRDTQYF.

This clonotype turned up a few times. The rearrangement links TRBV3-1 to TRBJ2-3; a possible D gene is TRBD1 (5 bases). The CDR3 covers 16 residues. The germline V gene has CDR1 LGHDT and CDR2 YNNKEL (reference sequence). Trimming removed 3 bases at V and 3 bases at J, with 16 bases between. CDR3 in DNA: TGTGCCAGCAGCCAGCTATTCAGGGAATTTACAGATACGCAGTATTTT. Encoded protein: CASSQLFREFTDTQYF.

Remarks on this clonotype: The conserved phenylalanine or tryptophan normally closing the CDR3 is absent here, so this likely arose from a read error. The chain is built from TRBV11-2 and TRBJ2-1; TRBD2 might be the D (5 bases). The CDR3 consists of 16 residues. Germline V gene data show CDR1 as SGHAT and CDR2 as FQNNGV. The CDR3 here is CASSSTMSGGYNEQFS. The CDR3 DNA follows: TGCGCCAGCAGCTCAACCATGAGCGGTGGTTACAATGAGCAGTTCTCC.

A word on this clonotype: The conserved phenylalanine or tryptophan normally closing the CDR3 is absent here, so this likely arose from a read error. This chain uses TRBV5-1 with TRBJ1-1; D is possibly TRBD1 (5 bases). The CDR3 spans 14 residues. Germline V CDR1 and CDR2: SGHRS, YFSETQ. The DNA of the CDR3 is TGTGCCAGCAGCTTGGCCGGGGGACTCTCGGAAGCTTTCTAT. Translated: CASSLAGGLSEAFY.

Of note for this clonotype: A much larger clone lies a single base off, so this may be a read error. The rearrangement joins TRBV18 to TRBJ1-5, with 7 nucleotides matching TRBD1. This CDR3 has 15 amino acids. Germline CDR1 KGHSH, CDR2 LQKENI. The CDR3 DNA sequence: TGTGCCAGCTCTAGGGACAGTTATAGCAATAAGCCCCAGCATTTC. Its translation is CASSRDSYSNKPQHF.

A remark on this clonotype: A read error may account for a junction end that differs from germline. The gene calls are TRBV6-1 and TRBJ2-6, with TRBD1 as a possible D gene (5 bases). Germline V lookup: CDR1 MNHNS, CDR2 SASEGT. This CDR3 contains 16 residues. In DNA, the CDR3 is TGTGCCAGCAGTGAACAGTCCAAGGCTGGGGCCAACGTCCTGACCTTC. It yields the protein CASSEQSKAGANVLTF.

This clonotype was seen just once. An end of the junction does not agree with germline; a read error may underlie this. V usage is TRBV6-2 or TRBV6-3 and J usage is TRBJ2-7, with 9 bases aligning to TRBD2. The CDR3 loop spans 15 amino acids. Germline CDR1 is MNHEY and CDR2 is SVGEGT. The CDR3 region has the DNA TGTGCCAACAGCACTCCGACTAGCGGAGGGTACGGGCAGTACTTC. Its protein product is CANSTPTSGGYGQYF.

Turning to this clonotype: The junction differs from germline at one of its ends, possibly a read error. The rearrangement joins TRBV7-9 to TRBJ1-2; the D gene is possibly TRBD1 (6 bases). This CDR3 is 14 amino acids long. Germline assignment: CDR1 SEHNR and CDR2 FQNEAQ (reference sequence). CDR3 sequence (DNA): TGTACCAGCAGATGGGACATGTGGTTTCATGGCTACACCTTC. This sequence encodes CTSRWDMWFHGYTF.

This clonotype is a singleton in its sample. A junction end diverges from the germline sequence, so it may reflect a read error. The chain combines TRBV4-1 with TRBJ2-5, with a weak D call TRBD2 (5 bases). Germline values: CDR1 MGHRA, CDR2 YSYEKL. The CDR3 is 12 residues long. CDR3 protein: CVSSPDRGTQYF. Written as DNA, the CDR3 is TGCGTCAGCAGCCCCGACCGGGGGACCCAGTACTTC.

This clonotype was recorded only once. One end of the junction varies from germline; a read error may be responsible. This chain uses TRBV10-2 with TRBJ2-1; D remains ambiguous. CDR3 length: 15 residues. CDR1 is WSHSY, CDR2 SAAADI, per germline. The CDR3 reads CASSESRIADNEQFF. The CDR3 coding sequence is TGCGCCAGCAGCGAGTCGAGAATAGCCGACAATGAGCAGTTCTTC.

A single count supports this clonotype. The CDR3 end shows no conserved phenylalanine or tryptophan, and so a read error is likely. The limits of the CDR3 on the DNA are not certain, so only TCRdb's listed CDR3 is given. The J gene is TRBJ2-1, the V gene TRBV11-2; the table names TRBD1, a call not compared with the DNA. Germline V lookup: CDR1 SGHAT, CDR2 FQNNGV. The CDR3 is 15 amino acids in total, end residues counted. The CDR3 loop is CASRTPEQGINEQFL.

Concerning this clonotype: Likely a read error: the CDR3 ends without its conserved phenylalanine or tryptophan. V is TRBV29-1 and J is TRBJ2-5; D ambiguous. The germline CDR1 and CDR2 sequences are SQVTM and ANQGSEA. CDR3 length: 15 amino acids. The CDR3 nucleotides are TGTAGAGTTGAAGGACCCGGGCACTTCCAAGAGACCCAGTACTAC. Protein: CRVEGPGHFQETQYY.

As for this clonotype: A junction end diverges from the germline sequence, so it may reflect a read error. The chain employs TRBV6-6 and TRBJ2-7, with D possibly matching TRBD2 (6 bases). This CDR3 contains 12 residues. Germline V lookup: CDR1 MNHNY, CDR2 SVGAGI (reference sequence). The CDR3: CASSSGAGEQYF. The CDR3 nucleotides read TGTGCCAGCAGCTCCGGAGCGGGCGAGCAATACTTC.

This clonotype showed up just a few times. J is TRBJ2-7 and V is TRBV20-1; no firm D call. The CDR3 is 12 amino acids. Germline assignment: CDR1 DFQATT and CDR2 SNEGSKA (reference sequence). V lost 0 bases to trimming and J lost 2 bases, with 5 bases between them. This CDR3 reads CSARDRPYEQYF. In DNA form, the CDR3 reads TGCAGTGCTAGAGATCGGCCCTACGAGCAGTACTTC.

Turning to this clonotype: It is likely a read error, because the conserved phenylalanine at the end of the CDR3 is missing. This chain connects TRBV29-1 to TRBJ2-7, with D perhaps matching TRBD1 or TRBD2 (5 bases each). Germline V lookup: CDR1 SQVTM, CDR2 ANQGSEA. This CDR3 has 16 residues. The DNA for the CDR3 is TGTAACGCCATGACATCTGGGACCGGCACTCCCTACGGGCAGTACCTC. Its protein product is CNAMTSGTGTPYGQYL.

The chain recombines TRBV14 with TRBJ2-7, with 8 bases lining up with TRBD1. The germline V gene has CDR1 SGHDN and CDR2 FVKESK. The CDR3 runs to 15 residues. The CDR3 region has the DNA TGTGTCAGCAGCCACCCCGGACAGGGCTCGTACGAGCAGTACGTC. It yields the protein CVSSHPGQGSYEQYV.

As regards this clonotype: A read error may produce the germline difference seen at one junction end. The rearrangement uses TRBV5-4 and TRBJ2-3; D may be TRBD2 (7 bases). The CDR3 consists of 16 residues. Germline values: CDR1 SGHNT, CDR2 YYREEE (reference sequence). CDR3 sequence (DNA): TGTGCCGGCAGCTTGGACGCGGGGGCCTCCACAGATACACAGTATTTT. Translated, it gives CAGSLDAGASTDTQYF. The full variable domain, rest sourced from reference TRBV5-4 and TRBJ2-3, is ETGVTQSPTHLIKTRGQQVTLRCSSQSGHNTVSWYQQALGQGPQFIFQYYREEENGRGNFPPRFSGLQFPNYSSELNVNALELDDSALYLCAGSLDAGASTDTQYFGPGTRLTVL.

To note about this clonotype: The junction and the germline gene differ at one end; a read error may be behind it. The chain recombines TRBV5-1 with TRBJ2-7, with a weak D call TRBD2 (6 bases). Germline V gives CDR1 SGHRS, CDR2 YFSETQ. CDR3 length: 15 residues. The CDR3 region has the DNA TGCGCCAGCATCTCCGCCGGGACTGGACCCTACGAGAAGTACTTC. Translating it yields CASISAGTGPYEKYF.